This TCR beta chain was profiled in a study of spatial heterogeneity in lung cancer. V shed 2 bases and J shed 4 bases, with 12 bases lying between them. Germline CDR1 and CDR2: SGHVS and FQNEAQ. This CDR3 contains 14 residues. Time point defined: sample taken at primary tumor resection. Whole RNA was taken from tumor, nontumor lung or frozen PBMC; it was then sequenced unsorted. TCRdb analysed the 5' RACE reads with MiXCR anew, one entry per CDR3 protein. The sample shows approximately 11,000 distinct CDR3 sequences, 3% to 4.5% of them seen only once. This clonotype is termed medium-sized. The chain uses TRBV7-8 and TRBJ2-7; the D gene is possibly TRBD1 (6 bases). The clonotype comes from a male donor with early-stage non-small cell lung cancer. Sequences were derived from normal lung tissue next to the tumor, sampled at surgery. The CDR3 DNA is TGTGCCAGCAGCTTACAACAGGGAATATACGAGCAGTACTTC. Translation gives CASSLQQGIYEQYF.